The present TCR beta chain was sequenced within a study of cytomegalovirus exposure and HLA in healthy donors (dated by TCRdb to the late 2010s). At the level of the whole study: An earlier analysis of some 600 of the donors reported under 300 Gb of sequence data and 117 million unique TCR beta sequences obtained from some 200 million T cells. Of the approximately 400 genotyped donors, 70% to 90% were placed in the genetic ancestry cluster associated with self-reported Caucasian donors. HLA typing included class I and class II loci at four-digit resolution. An earlier analysis of more than 450 of the donors used high-throughput TCR beta sequencing to judge whether each TCR beta V gene segment behaved as functional or pseudogenic. Every repertoire in the discovery cohort had been generated on one and the same sequencing platform. Rather than drawing on any new phenotypic data, the later analysis identified candidate immune exposures from TCR beta sequences and the way those sequences occurred across donors. To study patterns of TCR occurrence, a later analysis re-analyzed previously published TCR beta repertoires from 550 to 800 donors and added high-resolution HLA genotyping. Among 398 genotyped donors of the cohort, an average of around 240,000 unique TCR beta nucleotide sequences were sequenced per donor, about a sixth of them non-productive. Several DR-DQ haplotypes were handled as single units for association and clustering because linkage in the cohort was strong. Along with the approximately 650-subject first cohort, a separate validation cohort of around 120 different subjects was used. The aim of the study was to test whether cataloging public T cell receptors could identify signatures of past pathogen exposure. Roughly 290 gigabases of sequencing data and around 80 million unique TCR sequences made up an early release that covered 500 to 700 HLA-typed donors. To predict cytomegalovirus infection status, the study combined high-throughput TCR immunosequencing, statistical association of individual TCRs with disease status, and machine learning. Donor age, sex, ethnicity and CMV serostatus were compiled alongside the repertoire data. The study profiled the T cell repertoires of fewer than 850 subjects by immunosequencing and related them to cytomegalovirus serostatus. Typing coverage differed by locus: A, B, C, DRB1 and DQB1 were typed in roughly 629-630 donors, DQA1 in roughly 500, DPA1 in some 610, and DPB1 in approximately 450. In a later genetic analysis, genome-wide SNP genotypes for about three fifths of the roughly 670 donors were used, and that subset was treated as a discovery cohort. The paper as a whole reports these results and caveats: According to a later genetic analysis, donors in an Asian-associated ancestry cluster had fewer N-insertions in productive TCRs than the roughly 670-donor mean. In a later analysis, HLA-associated TCR beta chains were found to be more clonally expanded and to have lower generation probabilities than equally common non-associated chains. A further reported finding was that TCR beta sequences accurately predicted the HLA-A and HLA-B alleles for most subjects in the first cohort. In a later analysis, most CMV-associated TCR beta chains were found to appear HLA-restricted, with HLA associations seemingly driven largely by CMV exposure. Linkage disequilibrium might explain the correlated functional status among segregating V segments, but an unknown experimental factor could not be ruled out. Roughly uniform sequencing depth across donors was assumed in presence/absence analyses, although this assumption may not hold. In both the original and validation cohorts, the classifier was reported to diagnose cytomegalovirus status with high specificity and sensitivity. In this cohort, only TCR beta chains were sequenced, and detectable features were limited by the absence of alpha or paired-chain data. A group of highly shared sequence variants was considered likely to be a technical artifact of the sequencing pipeline. Assigning TCR associations to individual alleles was difficult when HLA alleles, especially DR and DQ, strongly co-occurred. In a later analysis, the rate of TCR association differed among HLA loci, with DRB1 alleles having the most associated TCRs and HLA-C alleles having the fewest. In the study, some 160 TCR beta chains were listed as associated with cytomegalovirus. An earlier analysis of 587 of the donors showed that most TCR beta V segments appeared in productive rearrangements either about 90% or about 30% of the time, which broadly matched IMGT annotations. Three of the identified cytomegalovirus-associated TCR beta chains were confirmed in vitro to be specific for cytomegalovirus antigens. It was suggested by the authors that the approach could potentially be generalized to other disease states and immunological phenotypes. Immune exposure information for the cohort was limited to CMV serostatus. Because HLA typing was unavailable for some donors at each locus, only the typed subset was used in association tests. In a later analysis, several top co-occurrence clusters were reported to appear linked to parvovirus B19, influenza, CMV and Epstein-Barr virus. V-gene and J-gene trimming of TCR beta chains was associated with a missense DCLRE1C variant in a later genetic analysis, and the association was replicated in an independent cohort. Fewer than 20 rarely observed V segments, including chromosome 9 orphons, were excluded from the earlier analysis of several hundred of the donors because counts were too low. Because the 87-base-pair reads could not distinguish some IMGT-functional V segments, including TRBV6-2 and TRBV6-3, those segments were excluded. Most TCR sequences were seen in very few donors, while some public TCRs were found in many individuals. At a false discovery rate of 0.05, a later analysis linked some 17,000 TCR beta sequences to specific HLA alleles.

The germline V gene encodes CDR1 DFQATT and CDR2 SNEGSKA (reference sequence). The CDR3 runs 11 amino acids, cysteine and phenylalanine included. The CDR3 DNA has 33 bases and is translated from base 1. A distance of 8 bases separates the germline ends of V and J, which lose 3 bases and 7 bases respectively. With regard to this clone: What this receptor recognizes is not known. No qualities accompany the bases; no much larger clone lies one base away.

The cohort comprised 670 or so healthy bone marrow donors. At the time of sampling, every cohort member was nominally healthy, though immune exposures that went unrecorded were likely present. The donor was CMV seropositive and was included in the group of some 290 seropositive cohort members. A peripheral blood sample was collected from each donor, and TCR beta sequencing was performed on peripheral blood mononuclear cells. Genomic DNA extraction from the blood cell samples was performed with the Qiagen DNeasy Blood Extraction Kit. The receptor library was made with the immunoSEQ multiplex PCR assay. For the multiplex PCR, a mixture combining 60 forward primers for TCR Vbeta segments and 13 reverse primers for TCR Jbeta segments was used. A multiplex PCR assay on genomic DNA amplified the CDR3 region of rearranged TCR beta genes. The Illumina HiSeq System was used to sequence the amplified TCR beta libraries as 87-base-pair reads. Per the original workflow: Across the roughly 600 repertoires, a later analysis counted 78 million or so unique TCR beta chains, around 11 million of which were shared by at least two donors. Raw reads were error-corrected and collapsed into unique sequences with a nearest-neighbor algorithm that merged closely related sequences to remove PCR and sequencing errors. Alignment of CDR3 sequences to IMGT reference sequences was used to assign V, D and J gene segments. For a sequence to be retained, a match of at least six nucleotides was required to both a V gene segment and a J gene segment. A rearrangement counted as productive if the CDR3 had no stop codons and remained in frame with V and J, and every other rearrangement counted as non-productive. Following IMGT convention, CDR3 was defined as the stretch from the second conserved V-encoded cysteine to the conserved J-encoded phenylalanine. The earlier analysis of roughly 590 of the donors excluded sequences that lacked an unambiguous match to a single V gene segment. In an earlier analysis of 587 of the donors, V segments were called functional above 56.7% productive rearrangements and were called segregating when the between-donor standard deviation exceeded 5%. A statistical classification framework was developed to diagnose cytomegalovirus status using the catalog of TCR beta chain sequences. V and J gene assignment, in a later analysis, came from comparing TCR nucleotide sequences with IMGT/GENE-DB human TR gene sequences. A later analysis assigned CDR3 sequences and most-parsimonious VDJ recombination scenarios with the TCRdist pipeline. In a later analysis, each TCR beta chain was defined by its CDR3 amino acid sequence together with its V-gene family, and reads lacking a unique V-gene family were excluded. As a way to deal with suspected cross-contamination and a sequencing artifact, a later analysis dropped 450 to 600 nucleotide sequences that were highly shared and had low generation probability. For each public chain, a later analysis derived a clonal expansion index from normalized ranks of inferred template counts within each repertoire. Generation probabilities in a later analysis came from a VDJ recombination model fitted to out-of-frame rearrangements, and those results were checked against IGoR. Hypergeometric tests were used in a later analysis to score TCR-TCR, TCR-HLA and TCR-CMV co-occurrence, with a repertoire-size bias correction applied to the TCR pairs. A later analysis estimated false discovery rates by permuting HLA or CMV assignments 20 times. In a later analysis, co-occurring TCRs were grouped using DBSCAN, and TCRdist sequence similarity was added for clustering within HLA-allele-positive subsets. Repertoires with fewer than 30,000 or more than 120,000 public chains were left out of co-occurrence clustering, as were a few repertoires with anomalous nucleotide sharing. Drawn from immuneACCESS, this table holds only the in-frame rearrangements with V and J called that TCRdb kept. Clones are partly lost; checked studies trace under half to an unresolved V gene and leave the rest unexplained. V, J and clone size were drawn from that table, and D and trimming were deduced from the DNA. The sample data list 120,000 or so clones, and 83% of these were observed just once. The ten largest clones capture approximately 3.5% of the sample.

The source material was PBMCs. This TCR derives from a woman in her thirties or forties in good health and CMV-seropositive. The chain links TRBV20-1 with TRBJ2-3; a tentative D match to TRBD1 spans 6 bases. The CDR3 protein sequence reads: CSARGANTQYF. In nucleotide form, the sequence is TGCAGTGCTAGGGGGGCAAATACGCAGTATTTT.